This entry lists 9 T cell receptor beta chains sequenced from one sample in a study of blood T cell repertoires in COVID-19. The data were produced by immunoSEQ multiplex PCR, yet TCRdb's version contains in-frame clones alone and is incomplete. The sample gives about 62,000 clones, 86% of which show up once; under 1.5% is in the top ten. The sample was peripheral blood. The receptors shown here come from a woman older than 75 with acute or convalescent COVID-19.

The chain uses TRBV24-1 and TRBJ2-3, with 9 bases matching TRBD1. Germline loops: CDR1 KGHDR, CDR2 SFDVKD. CDR3 length: 15 residues. The J segment lost 1 base and the V segment lost 6 bases, leaving 4 bases of the junction unmatched. The CDR3 sequence is CATSSRDRGTDTQYF. CDR3 in DNA: TGTGCCACCAGTTCCCGGGACAGGGGCACAGATACGCAGTATTTT.

V is TRBV10-3 and J is TRBJ1-2; 8 nucleotides agree with TRBD1. This CDR3 comprises 14 residues. V shed 5 bases, J shed 6 bases, and the junction held 8 bases outside the gene matches. Per germline, CDR1 ENHRY and CDR2 SYGVKD. The CDR3 sequence: CAISPPGTGNGYTF. CDR3 sequence (DNA): TGTGCCATCAGTCCCCCCGGGACAGGCAATGGCTACACCTTC.

This chain uses TRBV7-2 with TRBJ2-5; D remains ambiguous. Germline V gene data show CDR1 as SGHTA and CDR2 as FQGNSA. The CDR3 is 15 amino acids. The ends were cut back, 3 bases at V and 1 base at J, with 12 bases in the middle. DNA for the CDR3: TGTGCCAGCAGCTTCTTCGGCCCGGGCCAAGAGACCCAGTACTTC. Translated: CASSFFGPGQETQYF.

The chain recombines TRBV3-1 (or the pseudogene TRBV3-2) with TRBJ1-1, with D perhaps matching TRBD1 (5 bases). This CDR3 has 14 residues. V was clipped by 3 bases and J by 1 base, with 9 bases between them. Germline CDR1 reads LGHDT; CDR2 reads YNNKEL (reference sequence). In DNA, the CDR3 is TGTGCCAGCAGCCAGACAACAGGGAACACTGAAGCTTTCTTT. Translated: CASSQTTGNTEAFF.

J is TRBJ1-5 and V is TRBV20-1, with D unresolved. The V gene's germline CDR1 is DFQATT and CDR2 SNEGSKA (reference sequence). V gave up 6 bases and J gave up 7 bases, with 10 bases separating them. The CDR3 has 11 amino acids. Here the CDR3 DNA reads TGCAGTGCGGTGAGGGAGCAGCCCCAGCATTTT. This gives the protein CSAVREQPQHF.

The V gene is TRBV5-1, the J gene TRBJ2-1, with 7 bases that match TRBD2. With 0 bases clipped from V and 2 bases from J, the junction kept 2 bases outside the gene matches. Germline V CDR1 and CDR2: SGHRS, YFSETQ. CDR3 length: 15 residues. CDR3 sequence reads: CASSLGGRAYNEQFF. DNA for the CDR3: TGCGCCAGCAGCTTGGGAGGGAGGGCCTACAATGAGCAGTTCTTC.

This clone appeared a few times. V and J are TRBV7-6 and TRBJ2-5; 14 positions match TRBD2. The junction had 2 bases not matched to a gene; V was cut back by 4 bases and J by 4 bases. The CDR3 loop spans 15 amino acids. The germline CDR1 and CDR2 sequences are SGHVS and FNYEAQ. CDR3 residues: CASSWGLAGAETQYF. CDR3 bases: TGTGCCAGCAGCTGGGGACTAGCGGGAGCAGAGACCCAGTACTTC.

V and J are TRBV10-3 and TRBJ1-2; 7 bases align to TRBD1. The CDR3 contains 10 residues. J gave up 6 bases and V 10 bases, and 2 bases lay outside the gene matches. Germline CDR1 reads ENHRY; CDR2 reads SYGVKD. The CDR3 sequence: CATGQNGYTF. The CDR3 region has the DNA TGTGCCACGGGACAGAATGGCTACACCTTC.

The CDR3 loop is CASSPLGQLDEAFF. The CDR3 DNA sequence: TGTGCCAGCTCACCACTCGGACAGCTAGATGAAGCTTTCTTT. The V call is TRBV18, the J call TRBJ1-1; weak D call: TRBD1 (6 bases). This CDR3 has 14 residues. Germline lookup yields CDR1 KGHSH and CDR2 LQKENI. V was clipped by 1 base and J by 7 bases, with 13 bases between them.